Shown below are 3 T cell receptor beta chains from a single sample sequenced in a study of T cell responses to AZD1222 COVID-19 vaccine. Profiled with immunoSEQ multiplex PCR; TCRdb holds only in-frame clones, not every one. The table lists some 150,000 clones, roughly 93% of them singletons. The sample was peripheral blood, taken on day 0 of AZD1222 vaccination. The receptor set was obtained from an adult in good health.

The CDR3 sequence: CASMEVSYNEQFF. The DNA for the CDR3 is TGTGCCAGCATGGAGGTATCCTACAATGAGCAGTTCTTC. The genes are TRBV28 and TRBJ2-1, with D maybe TRBD2 (5 bases). Between the trimmed V and J ends, which lost 7 bases and 1 base, there was a span of 8 bases. The germline gives CDR1 MDHEN, CDR2 SYDVKM. CDR3 length: 13 amino acids. Full variable domain (outside the CDR3, taken from reference TRBV28 and TRBJ2-1): DVKVTQSSRYLVKRTGEKVFLECVQDMDHENMFWYRQDPGLGLRLIYFSYDVKMKEKGDIPEGYSVSREKKERFSLILESASTNQTSMYLCASMEVSYNEQFFGPGTRLTVL.

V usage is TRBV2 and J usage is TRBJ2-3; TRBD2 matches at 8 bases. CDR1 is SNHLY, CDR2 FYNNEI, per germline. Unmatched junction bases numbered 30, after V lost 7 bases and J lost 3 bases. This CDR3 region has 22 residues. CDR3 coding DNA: TGTGCCAGCAAGGTGGCCAGGGGCCTGCACCGCACCAGCGGGAGCGGGACAGATACGCAGTATTTT. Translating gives CASKVARGLHRTSGSGTDTQYF.

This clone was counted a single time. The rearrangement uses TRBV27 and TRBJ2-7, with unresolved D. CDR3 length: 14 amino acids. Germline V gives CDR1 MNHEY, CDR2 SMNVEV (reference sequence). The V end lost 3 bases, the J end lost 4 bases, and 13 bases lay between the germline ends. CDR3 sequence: CASSFNHVGYEQYF. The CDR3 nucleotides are TGTGCCAGCAGTTTCAACCACGTGGGGTACGAGCAGTACTTC.